This is a list of T cell receptor beta chains from one sample in a study of blood T cell repertoires in COVID-19. TCRdb's copy holds only in-frame clones and misses some; the assay was immunoSEQ multiplex PCR. Altogether approximately 250,000 clones are present, about 88% being singletons, with the ten largest covering about an eighth. The sample taken for sequencing was peripheral blood. The receptors were sampled from a woman in her 70s with COVID-19, enrolled during active disease. CDR3s include the opening cysteine and the closing phenylalanine or tryptophan. The D gene is left open where the match is weak. The size field is filled for only some rows; it gives once, few, many or a size class.

j_gene,d_gene,len,v_gene,abundance,CDR3aa,CDR3nt
TRBJ1-1,TRBD1,16,TRBV5-1,.,CASSLEPGQGNTEAFF,TGCGCCAGCAGCCTAGAACCGGGACAGGGAAACACTGAAGCTTTCTTT
TRBJ1-5,TRBD1,16,TRBV19,.,CASSWTGGASNQPQHF,TGTGCCAGTAGTTGGACAGGGGGCGCGAGCAATCAGCCCCAGCATTTT
TRBJ2-2,TRBD1,16,TRBV24-1,.,CATSDPSTGATGELFF,TGTGCCACCAGTGATCCTTCTACAGGGGCCACCGGGGAGCTGTTTTTT
TRBJ2-7,.,15,TRBV4-1,few,CASSQALGGVYEQYF,TGCGCCAGCAGCCAAGCCTTAGGGGGGGTCTACGAGCAGTACTTC
TRBJ1-1,TRBD1,14,TRBV3-1/TRBV3-2,.,CASSGTGIPPEAFF,TGTGCCAGCTCTGGGACAGGGATCCCCCCTGAAGCTTTCTTT
TRBJ2-3,TRBD2,15,TRBV5-6,.,CASSFRLAGPDTQYF,TGTGCCAGCAGCTTTAGGCTAGCGGGGCCAGATACGCAGTATTTT
TRBJ1-1,.,14,TRBV9,few,CASSPSTGNTEAFF,TGTGCCAGCAGCCCTTCCACGGGGAACACTGAAGCTTTCTTT
TRBJ2-3,.,16,TRBV27,.,CASSLSIAASTDTQYF,TGTGCCAGCAGTTTATCAATAGCGGCTAGCACAGATACGCAGTATTTT
TRBJ1-1,.,14,TRBV12-5,.,CASGLSSPGLEAFF,TGTGCTAGTGGTTTGTCCTCACCAGGGCTTGAAGCTTTCTTT
TRBJ1-1,.,14,TRBV19,.,CASRIGTESTEAFF,TGTGCCAGTAGGATAGGAACGGAGAGCACTGAAGCTTTCTTT
TRBJ2-3,TRBD2,17,TRBV4-2,.,CASSQELAGPNTDTQYF,TGTGCCAGCAGCCAAGAACTAGCGGGGCCCAACACAGATACGCAGTATTTT
TRBJ1-1,.,12,TRBV18,.,CASSPQGKRAFF,TGTGCCAGCTCACCACAGGGGAAGAGGGCTTTCTTT
TRBJ2-7,TRBD1,14,TRBV2,.,CASSDGRGTYEQYF,TGTGCCAGCAGTGATGGCAGGGGGACCTACGAGCAGTACTTC
TRBJ2-7,.,16,TRBV5-1,few,CASSLGLGQGSYEQYF,TGCGCCAGCAGCTTGGGTTTGGGGCAGGGTTCCTACGAGCAGTACTTC
TRBJ2-3,.,15,TRBV6-5,.,CASSSWGLGTDTQYF,TGTGCCAGCAGTTCCTGGGGCCTCGGCACAGATACGCAGTATTTT
TRBJ1-5,.,16,TRBV5-3,.,CARSSPRVGSNQPQHF,TGTGCCAGAAGCTCGCCCAGGGTAGGCAGCAATCAGCCCCAGCATTTT
TRBJ1-2,TRBD1,14,TRBV28,.,CASSFRGQVFGYTF,TGTGCCAGCAGTTTCAGGGGGCAAGTATTTGGCTACACCTTC
TRBJ1-2,TRBD1,15,TRBV7-2,.,CASSLEQGTPYGYTF,TGTGCCAGCAGCTTGGAACAGGGGACCCCTTATGGCTACACCTTC
TRBJ1-4,.,13,TRBV6-5,.,CASSPFSGEKLFF,TGTGCCAGCAGTCCCTTTTCCGGGGAAAAACTGTTTTTT
TRBJ1-1,.,13,TRBV5-1,.,CASSLEEYTEAFF,TGCGCCAGCAGCTTGGAAGAGTACACTGAAGCTTTCTTT
TRBJ2-5,TRBD2,17,TRBV11-2,.,CASSLGKTSGDQETQYF,TGTGCCAGCAGCTTAGGGAAGACTAGCGGGGATCAAGAGACCCAGTACTTC
TRBJ2-5,TRBD2,14,TRBV28,.,CASQSGGAQETQYF,TGTGCCAGCCAGTCCGGGGGGGCCCAAGAGACCCAGTACTTC
TRBJ1-5,.,16,TRBV27,.,CASSLWAGVSNQPQHF,TGTGCCAGCAGTTTATGGGCGGGGGTGAGCAATCAGCCCCAGCATTTT
TRBJ2-1,TRBD2,18,TRBV6-2/TRBV6-3,.,CASSLTSGGPLSYNEQFF,TGTGCCAGCAGCCTGACTAGCGGGGGGCCGCTCTCCTACAATGAGCAGTTCTTC
TRBJ2-7,.,12,TRBV30,.,CAWSVRGYEQYF,TGTGCCTGGAGTGTACGGGGTTACGAGCAGTACTTC
TRBJ2-1,TRBD2,18,TRBV11-2,once,CASSMGLAGGEGNNEQFF,TGTGCCAGCAGCATGGGACTAGCGGGGGGTGAGGGTAACAATGAGCAGTTCTTC
TRBJ1-4,.,14,TRBV7-3,.,CASSPRPQDEKLFF,TGTGCCAGTAGCCCTCGGCCCCAGGATGAAAAACTGTTTTTT
TRBJ2-7,.,13,TRBV28,.,CASSLPGVDLQYF,TGTGCCAGCAGTCTCCCAGGGGTGGACCTTCAGTACTTC
TRBJ1-5,.,12,TRBV30,.,CAWNRVGQPQHF,TGTGCCTGGAACAGGGTGGGGCAGCCCCAGCATTTT
TRBJ2-7,TRBD1,15,TRBV6-5,.,CASSFRDRVSYEQYF,TGTGCCAGCAGTTTTCGGGACAGGGTCTCCTACGAGCAGTACTTC
TRBJ1-4,.,12,TRBV10-2,.,CASSGQNEKLFF,TGCGCCAGCTCGGGACAAAATGAAAAACTGTTTTTT
TRBJ1-4,.,15,TRBV7-6,.,CASSLDSAFNEKLFF,TGTGCCAGCAGCCTGGACAGCGCCTTTAATGAAAAACTGTTTTTT
TRBJ1-5,TRBD1,14,TRBV6-1,.,CASSFRDRDQPQHF,TGTGCCAGCAGTTTTCGGGACAGGGATCAGCCCCAGCATTTT
TRBJ1-6,.,17,TRBV10-3,once,CAISEVGGGRDNSPLHF,TGTGCCATCAGTGAGGTTGGCGGGGGAAGAGATAATTCACCCCTCCACTTT
TRBJ1-3,.,15,TRBV9,.,CASSPGTGSGNTIYF,TGTGCCAGCAGCCCCGGCACGGGTTCTGGAAACACCATATATTTT
TRBJ2-3,.,15,TRBV5-6,.,CASSQQDPRTDTQYF,TGTGCCAGCAGCCAACAGGACCCTCGCACAGATACGCAGTATTTT
TRBJ2-7,.,15,TRBV13,once,CASSLGFNRDYEQYF,TGTGCCAGCAGCTTAGGCTTCAACAGGGACTACGAGCAGTACTTC
TRBJ1-5,.,16,TRBV5-8,.,CASSLGGIDSNQPQHF,TGTGCCAGCAGCTTGGGCGGGATCGATAGCAATCAGCCCCAGCATTTT
TRBJ1-1,TRBD1,15,TRBV29-1,.,CSVPRQGGVNTEAFF,TGCAGCGTTCCCAGACAGGGAGGCGTGAACACTGAAGCTTTCTTT
TRBJ2-7,.,16,TRBV4-2,.,CASSQVVMQASYEQYF,TGTGCCAGCAGCCAAGTCGTAATGCAGGCGTCCTACGAGCAGTACTTC
TRBJ2-4,.,13,TRBV19,.,CASSRGAKNIQYF,TGTGCCAGTAGTAGAGGGGCCAAAAACATTCAGTACTTC
TRBJ2-7,.,12,TRBV4-2,.,CASSQVQNEQYF,TGTGCCAGCAGCCAAGTTCAAAACGAGCAGTACTTC
TRBJ1-5,.,13,TRBV6-6,.,CASRQGRDQPQHF,TGTGCCAGCAGACAGGGTCGAGATCAGCCCCAGCATTTT
TRBJ2-2,.,15,TRBV5-1,.,CASSLRTANTGELFF,TGCGCCAGCAGCCTCAGGACAGCAAACACCGGGGAGCTGTTTTTT
TRBJ2-6,TRBD1,15,TRBV10-3,.,CATRDSGSGANVLTF,TGTGCCACACGGGACAGTGGCTCTGGGGCCAACGTCCTGACTTTC
TRBJ2-1,TRBD1,14,TRBV24-1,.,CATSDNRDRGEQFF,TGTGCCACCAGTGACAACCGGGACAGGGGCGAGCAGTTCTTC
TRBJ1-2,.,14,TRBV27,.,CARSRGEGGKGYTF,TGTGCCCGCAGCCGGGGGGAGGGCGGGAAGGGCTACACCTTC
TRBJ2-3,.,13,TRBV5-6,.,CASSAYSTDTQYF,TGTGCCAGCAGCGCCTATAGCACAGATACGCAGTATTTT
TRBJ2-2,TRBD1,15,TRBV5-1,.,CASSSRQGKDGELFF,TGCGCCAGCAGCTCCAGACAGGGGAAGGACGGGGAGCTGTTTTTT
TRBJ1-2,.,13,TRBV28,.,CASSPRGAYGYTF,TGTGCCAGCAGCCCCCGGGGAGCCTATGGCTACACCTTC
TRBJ1-4,.,16,TRBV21-1,.,CASSNSSTGHREKLFF,TGTGCCAGCAGCAACTCGTCGACAGGGCATAGGGAAAAACTGTTTTTT
TRBJ2-2,.,11,TRBV7-9,.,CAGQYTGELFF,TGTGCCGGCCAATACACCGGGGAGCTGTTTTTT
TRBJ2-1,.,15,TRBV7-9,.,CASSQGGHPTNEQFF,TGTGCCAGCAGCCAGGGTGGACACCCTACCAATGAGCAGTTCTTC
TRBJ1-1,TRBD1,15,TRBV19,.,CASMTGTSLNTEAFF,TGTGCCAGCATGACAGGGACTTCCCTGAACACTGAAGCTTTCTTT